This is a list of T cell receptor beta chains from one sample in a study of cytomegalovirus exposure and HLA in healthy donors. Profiling relied on immunoSEQ multiplex PCR, and the TCRdb table lists in-frame clones only, not all of them. The sample has a few hundred thousand clones; around 80% are singletons. Sample: PBMCs. The source is a woman aged 55-70 years in good health and CMV-seropositive. CDR3s include the opening cysteine and the closing phenylalanine or tryptophan. The D gene is left open where the match is weak. Size is stated for part of the rows, as once, few or many counts, or as a class when the clone is expanded.

size	V	J	D	length	CDR3	DNA
few	TRBV18	TRBJ2-1	TRBD2	16	CASSPELAGTYNEQFF	TGTGCCAGCTCACCAGAGTTAGCGGGCACCTACAATGAGCAGTTCTTC
NA	TRBV19	TRBJ1-1	NA	12	CASSSRGVLAFF	TGTGCCAGTAGTTCGCGGGGGGTACTAGCTTTCTTT
NA	TRBV2	TRBJ2-1	TRBD2	15	CASSPAGGLYNEQFF	TGTGCCAGCAGCCCAGCGGGAGGCCTTTACAATGAGCAGTTCTTC
NA	TRBV25-1	TRBJ1-3	NA	15	CASSGSSEGRNTIYF	TGTGCCAGCAGTGGGTCCAGCGAGGGTAGAAACACCATATATTTT
NA	TRBV2	TRBJ2-3	TRBD2	15	CASSELAGGTDTQYF	TGTGCCAGCAGTGAACTAGCGGGAGGCACAGATACGCAGTATTTT
few	TRBV30	TRBJ2-1	TRBD2	15	CAWIEGGSFNYEQFF	TGTGCCTGGATAGAAGGCGGGAGTTTTAACTATGAGCAGTTCTTC
NA	TRBV11-2	TRBJ2-3	NA	14	CASSMEQVLDTQYF	TGTGCCAGCAGCATGGAACAGGTCTTAGATACGCAGTATTTT
NA	TRBV28	TRBJ2-7	TRBD1	18	CASSNLRVDRALSYEQYF	TGTGCCAGCAGCAACCTCCGCGTAGACAGGGCTCTTTCCTACGAGCAGTACTTC
NA	TRBV9	TRBJ1-2	NA	12	CASRGANYGYTF	TGTGCCAGCCGGGGGGCTAACTATGGCTACACCTTC
NA	TRBV6-5	TRBJ1-5	TRBD1	14	CASSFRQGYQPQHF	TGTGCCAGCAGCTTCCGACAGGGCTATCAGCCCCAGCATTTT
NA	TRBV5-8	TRBJ2-1	NA	16	CASSPSTGFSYNEQFF	TGTGCCAGCAGCCCAAGTACCGGGTTCTCCTACAATGAGCAGTTCTTC
NA	TRBV10-3	TRBJ2-5	TRBD2	13	CAISGGEGQTQYF	TGTGCCATCAGTGGGGGGGAGGGGCAGACCCAGTACTTC
NA	TRBV6-5	TRBJ2-5	TRBD2	15	CASSYETSGSETQYF	TGTGCCAGCAGTTACGAGACTAGCGGATCGGAGACCCAGTACTTC
many	TRBV11-2	TRBJ2-2	TRBD1	17	CASSLRGGQGNTGELFF	TGTGCCAGCAGCTTAAGGGGGGGACAGGGGAACACCGGGGAGCTGTTTTTT
NA	TRBV7-3	TRBJ2-1	TRBD2	15	CASRTRLAADNEQFF	TGTGCCAGCAGGACCAGACTAGCGGCCGACAATGAGCAGTTCTTC
NA	TRBV11-3	TRBJ1-3	NA	15	CASSLRSSSGNTIYF	TGTGCCAGCAGCTTAAGATCCAGCTCTGGAAACACCATATATTTT
NA	TRBV5-4	TRBJ2-5	NA	14	CASSLMGARETQYF	TGTGCCAGCAGCTTGATGGGGGCACGAGAGACCCAGTACTTC
NA	TRBV20-1	TRBJ2-7	NA	11	CSALLVTEQYF	TGCAGTGCGTTACTAGTTACGGAGCAGTACTTC
NA	TRBV5-1	TRBJ1-1	NA	15	CASTPGDRSNTEAFF	TGCGCCAGCACCCCAGGGGATCGCAGTAACACTGAAGCTTTCTTT
few	TRBV6-4	TRBJ1-1	TRBD1	14	CASRKDRMNTEAFF	TGTGCCAGTAGAAAGGACAGGATGAACACTGAAGCTTTCTTT
NA	TRBV19	TRBJ2-7	TRBD2	13	CASRGLADYEQYF	TGTGCCAGTAGGGGACTAGCGGACTACGAGCAGTACTTC
NA	TRBV6-1	TRBJ2-7	TRBD2	14	CASRAGLVNYEQYF	TGTGCCAGCAGAGCAGGACTAGTAAACTACGAGCAGTACTTC
NA	TRBV10-1	TRBJ2-1	NA	12	CASSDPGSAGIF	TGCGCCAGCAGTGACCCCGGCAGCGCCGGGATCTTC
NA	TRBV7-8	TRBJ2-2	TRBD1	15	CASSLQGADTGELFF	TGTGCCAGCAGCTTACAGGGGGCGGACACCGGGGAGCTGTTTTTT
few	TRBV7-7	TRBJ1-5	TRBD1	15	CASNLRGTSLGPQHF	TGTGCTAGCAACCTCAGGGGGACGTCTTTGGGGCCCCAGCATTTT
NA	TRBV19	TRBJ2-2	NA	14	CASSIYGDTGELFF	TGTGCCAGTAGTATTTACGGGGACACCGGGGAGCTGTTTTTT
NA	TRBV28	TRBJ2-3	TRBD2	17	CASSPAPSGGMPNTQYF	TGTGCCAGCAGCCCCGCCCCGAGCGGGGGGATGCCTAATACGCAGTATTTT
NA	TRBV5-1	TRBJ1-4	NA	13	CASSLQETGKLFF	TGCGCCAGCAGCTTACAGGAGACCGGAAAACTGTTTTTT
few	TRBV2	TRBJ1-5	NA	13	CASQGGEIQPQHF	TGTGCCAGCCAGGGAGGGGAGATTCAGCCCCAGCATTTT
once	TRBV19	TRBJ1-4	NA	14	CASSPPEGKEKLFF	TGTGCCAGTAGTCCCCCGGAGGGAAAGGAAAAACTGTTTTTT
NA	TRBV7-3	TRBJ2-1	NA	13	CASSLFSGEEQFF	TGTGCCAGCAGCTTGTTTAGCGGAGAAGAGCAGTTCTTC
NA	TRBV5-4	TRBJ2-5	NA	16	CASSLKYSGPQETQYF	TGTGCCAGCAGCTTGAAGTACAGCGGCCCTCAAGAGACCCAGTACTTC
NA	TRBV10-3	TRBJ1-2	TRBD1	12	CAITTGGTGYTF	TGTGCCATCACTACAGGGGGCACTGGCTACACCTTC
NA	TRBV4-1	TRBJ2-1	TRBD2	15	CASSRGSGRGNEQFF	TGCGCCAGCAGCCGGGGTAGCGGGAGAGGCAATGAGCAGTTCTTC
once	TRBV5-4	TRBJ1-1	NA	16	CASSLEQGSKSTEAFF	TGTGCCAGCAGCTTGGAACAGGGCTCGAAGAGCACTGAAGCTTTCTTT
NA	TRBV7-9	TRBJ2-2	NA	14	CASSLAGVAGELFF	TGTGCCAGCAGCTTAGCAGGGGTTGCCGGGGAGCTGTTTTTT
NA	TRBV7-2	TRBJ2-2	NA	16	CASSLMSWIGAGELFF	TGTGCCAGCAGCTTAATGTCATGGATAGGAGCCGGGGAGCTGTTTTTT
NA	TRBV9	TRBJ2-7	TRBD1	15	CASSSRWDSTYEQYF	TGTGCCAGCAGCTCTAGGTGGGACAGCACCTACGAGCAGTACTTC
NA	TRBV18	TRBJ2-3	TRBD1	14	CASLTNTGEDTQYF	TGTGCCAGCTTAACCAATACAGGGGAGGATACGCAGTATTTT
NA	TRBV5-5	TRBJ2-7	NA	12	CASSFGIYEQYF	TGTGCCAGCAGCTTTGGCATCTACGAGCAGTACTTC
NA	TRBV5-6	TRBJ1-2	TRBD1	15	CASSIDRVRVGGYTF	TGTGCCAGCAGCATAGACAGGGTACGGGTCGGCGGCTACACCTTC